This is a list of T cell receptor beta chains from one sample in a study of vaccination effects on CD4 cells after COVID-19. No antigen has been assigned to these receptors. Libraries were prepared by immunoSEQ multiplex PCR; TCRdb keeps only in-frame clonotypes and omits some of them. The sample holds around 45,000 clones, around 76% seen once. The sequences come from CD4+ T cells from PBMCs cultured without peptide, collected before COVID-19 vaccination. All receptors derive from a human donor who had a prior SARS-CoV-2 infection. CDR3s include the opening cysteine and the closing phenylalanine or tryptophan. D genes are given only for firm matches. Rows may omit the clone size; those that give it use once, few, many or a size class.

D: .
size: once
V: TRBV5-6
J: TRBJ1-2
DNA: TGTGCCAGCATACGGGGGCGCTTCAACTATGGCTACACCTTC
CDR3: CASIRGRFNYGYTF

D: TRBD1
size: .
V: TRBV5-6
J: TRBJ2-5
DNA: TGTGCCAGCAGCAGGTCAGACAGGGGGCAAGAGACCCAGTACTTC
CDR3: CASSRSDRGQETQYF

D: .
size: .
V: TRBV6-1
J: TRBJ1-2
DNA: TGTGCCAGCAGTGAAGGTGACAGTATCTATGGCTACACCTTC
CDR3: CASSEGDSIYGYTF

D: .
size: few
V: TRBV5-1
J: TRBJ2-4
DNA: TGCGCCAGCAGCTTGGTGACGGGGTATGAAGGCTCTCGGTACTTC
CDR3: CASSLVTGYEGSRYF

D: TRBD1
size: .
V: TRBV23-1
J: TRBJ1-1
DNA: TGCGCCAGCAGGGGGACAGGGCACACTGAAGCTTTCTTT
CDR3: CASRGTGHTEAFF

D: .
size: .
V: TRBV19
J: TRBJ2-3
DNA: TGTGCCAGTAGTATGGGTTTTTCTCGCGGGACGAGCATCGATACGCAGTATTTT
CDR3: CASSMGFSRGTSIDTQYF

D: .
size: .
V: TRBV7-9
J: TRBJ1-5
DNA: TGTGCCAGCAGCCCGGGACACTCGAGCAATCAGCCCCAGCATTTT
CDR3: CASSPGHSSNQPQHF

D: .
size: once
V: TRBV6-5
J: TRBJ1-5
DNA: TGTGCCAGCGGAGGAGGGGGGCCTCAGCCCCAGCATTTT
CDR3: CASGGGGPQPQHF

D: TRBD1
size: .
V: TRBV5-6
J: TRBJ2-5
DNA: TGTGCCAGCAGCCCAGGACAGGGTAGGGGAGAGACCCAGTACTTC
CDR3: CASSPGQGRGETQYF

D: .
size: .
V: TRBV7-8
J: TRBJ1-1
DNA: TGTGCCAGCAGCTTAGAAGGCAGGGCCTATATTTTGGGGGCTTTCTTT
CDR3: CASSLEGRAYILGAFF

D: .
size: .
V: TRBV9
J: TRBJ1-3
DNA: TGTGCCAGCAGCGTAAAGGGGTCAGGATCGGGAAACACCATATATTTT
CDR3: CASSVKGSGSGNTIYF

D: .
size: .
V: TRBV5-1
J: TRBJ2-7
DNA: TGCGCCAGCAGCCAGACGAGCGGTCCCTACGAGCAGTACTTC
CDR3: CASSQTSGPYEQYF

D: .
size: .
V: TRBV5-4
J: TRBJ2-5
DNA: TGTGCCAGCAGCTCGCAGGTTGGAGAGACCCAGTACTTC
CDR3: CASSSQVGETQYF

D: .
size: .
V: TRBV7-2
J: TRBJ2-3
DNA: TGTGCCAGCAGCTTAGTGGGCTACACAGATACGCAGTATTTT
CDR3: CASSLVGYTDTQYF

D: TRBD1
size: .
V: TRBV5-1
J: TRBJ2-5
DNA: TGCGCCAGCAGCCGGGACAGCCAACAAGAGACCCAGTACTTC
CDR3: CASSRDSQQETQYF

D: .
size: few
V: TRBV2
J: TRBJ2-3
DNA: TGTGCCAGCAGGGCGCAGCGGGCCCCATTGGATACGCAGTATTTT
CDR3: CASRAQRAPLDTQYF

D: .
size: few
V: TRBV15
J: TRBJ2-1
DNA: TGTGCCACCAGCAGGCTTTATGGTGAGCAGTTCTTC
CDR3: CATSRLYGEQFF

D: .
size: .
V: TRBV7-2
J: TRBJ2-4
DNA: TGTGCCAGCAGCTTAGGACCGCGGCTGAACATTCAGTACTTC
CDR3: CASSLGPRLNIQYF

D: TRBD1
size: .
V: TRBV5-1
J: TRBJ1-2
DNA: TGCGCCAGCAGTCGATACACAGGGGGTGGTGGCTACACCTTC
CDR3: CASSRYTGGGGYTF

D: .
size: .
V: TRBV5-1
J: TRBJ1-2
DNA: TGCGCCAGCAGCCAAGAAGGGTACGGCGGCTACACCTTC
CDR3: CASSQEGYGGYTF

D: .
size: .
V: TRBV7-2
J: TRBJ1-5
DNA: TGTGCCAGCAGCTTAGCACAGGGCGGGAAGCAGCCCCAGCATTTT
CDR3: CASSLAQGGKQPQHF

D: TRBD1
size: .
V: TRBV7-3
J: TRBJ1-1
DNA: TGTGCCAGCAGGGGGACAGGGAACACTGAAGCTTTCTTT
CDR3: CASRGTGNTEAFF

D: .
size: .
V: TRBV10-3
J: TRBJ1-4
DNA: TGTGCCATCAGTGAGTCGAGAGGTGGCGGGCTGAGGCAACTGTTTTTT
CDR3: CAISESRGGGLRQLFF

D: .
size: .
V: TRBV7-2
J: TRBJ1-2
DNA: TGTGCCAGCAGCATGAGGGGCGCTAACTATGGCTACACCTTC
CDR3: CASSMRGANYGYTF

D: TRBD2
size: .
V: TRBV4-2
J: TRBJ2-7
DNA: TGTGCCAGCAGCCAAGAACCGGGAGGTCCCTACGAGCAGTACTTC
CDR3: CASSQEPGGPYEQYF

D: TRBD2
size: .
V: TRBV7-2
J: TRBJ2-7
DNA: TGTGCCAGCAGCTTAGGGGTAGCGGGAGGGCCCGAGCAGTACTTC
CDR3: CASSLGVAGGPEQYF

D: .
size: few
V: TRBV4-2
J: TRBJ1-4
DNA: TGTGCCAGCAGCCAATCCACCGGGACCGGGGCGGAAAAACTGTTTTTT
CDR3: CASSQSTGTGAEKLFF

D: TRBD2
size: .
V: TRBV6-2/TRBV6-3
J: TRBJ2-1
DNA: TGTGCCAGCAGTTACTCTACCCGGGAGGGCGCCCGGTTCTTC
CDR3: CASSYSTREGARFF

D: TRBD1
size: few
V: TRBV18
J: TRBJ1-5
DNA: TGTGCCAGCTCAGGCTTCCCGGGACAGGGGGCGGGGAGCAATCAGCCCCAGCATTTT
CDR3: CASSGFPGQGAGSNQPQHF

D: TRBD2
size: once
V: TRBV30
J: TRBJ2-3
DNA: TGTGCCTGGAGTTTCCTAGCGGGAGGCGGGGATACGCAGTATTTT
CDR3: CAWSFLAGGGDTQYF

D: .
size: .
V: TRBV7-9
J: TRBJ1-3
DNA: TGTGCCAGCAGCTTAAGGCGCTCTAGCTCTGGAAACACCATATATTTT
CDR3: CASSLRRSSSGNTIYF

D: TRBD1
size: .
V: TRBV5-1
J: TRBJ2-1
DNA: TGCGCCAGCAGCTACGGACAGGGCGGGAACAATGAGCAGTTCTTC
CDR3: CASSYGQGGNNEQFF

D: .
size: .
V: TRBV3-1/TRBV3-2
J: TRBJ1-2
DNA: TGTGCCAGCAGCCAAGTCCTCGCGGTGGGGAGAAATGGCTACACCTTC
CDR3: CASSQVLAVGRNGYTF

D: .
size: .
V: TRBV14
J: TRBJ2-7
DNA: TGTGCCAGCAGCCCCAAAGGTTCTAGGAAGTACTTC
CDR3: CASSPKGSRKYF

D: .
size: .
V: TRBV6-5
J: TRBJ1-6
DNA: TGTGCCAGCAGCCCGGTCTTGGTTAATTCACCCCTCCACTTT
CDR3: CASSPVLVNSPLHF

D: .
size: .
V: TRBV18
J: TRBJ1-5
DNA: TGTGCCAGCTCCGTGACGGGAAATAGCAATCAGCCCCAGCATTTT
CDR3: CASSVTGNSNQPQHF

D: .
size: .
V: TRBV7-8
J: TRBJ2-1
DNA: TGTGCCAGCAGCTATAGCGAGAACTACAATGAGCAGTTCTTC
CDR3: CASSYSENYNEQFF

D: .
size: .
V: TRBV11-3
J: TRBJ2-3
DNA: TGTGCCAGCAGCGTCGGACAGCACAGCACAGATACGCAGTATTTT
CDR3: CASSVGQHSTDTQYF

D: TRBD1
size: .
V: TRBV5-1
J: TRBJ1-1
DNA: TGCGCCAGCAGCTTTGGGACAGGGATTATGAACACTGAAGCTTTCTTT
CDR3: CASSFGTGIMNTEAFF

D: TRBD2
size: .
V: TRBV4-3
J: TRBJ2-3
DNA: TGCGCCAGCAGCCAATCAATTGGGACTAGCGGGAGCGGCACAGATACGCAGTATTTT
CDR3: CASSQSIGTSGSGTDTQYF

D: .
size: .
V: TRBV10-1
J: TRBJ2-1
DNA: TGCGCCAGATGGACTACAGCCGCGAGTCTATTGGGCTGGGGGAAGTTCTTC
CDR3: CARWTTAASLLGWGKFF

D: .
size: few
V: TRBV7-2
J: TRBJ2-7
DNA: TGTGCCAGCAGCCCTTACTCCTACGAGCAGTACTTC
CDR3: CASSPYSYEQYF

D: .
size: .
V: TRBV11-2
J: TRBJ2-7
DNA: TGTGCCAGCAGCCTAAGCCGACAGGTCACTTTCTACGAGCAGTACTTC
CDR3: CASSLSRQVTFYEQYF

D: TRBD1
size: .
V: TRBV15
J: TRBJ1-5
DNA: TGTGCCACCAGCAGTGGTAGGGACAGCGATAGCAATCAGCCCCAGCATTTT
CDR3: CATSSGRDSDSNQPQHF

D: TRBD2
size: .
V: TRBV7-8
J: TRBJ2-1
DNA: TGTGCCAGCAGTTTAATAGCGGGGGGGTACAATGAGCAGTTCTTC
CDR3: CASSLIAGGYNEQFF

D: .
size: .
V: TRBV4-2
J: TRBJ2-7
DNA: TGTGCCAGCAGCCAAGACCTTGGCAAGACCTACGAGCAGTACTTC
CDR3: CASSQDLGKTYEQYF

D: .
size: few
V: TRBV19
J: TRBJ2-1
DNA: TGTGCCAGTAGGAAAACCACGATGAGGGATGAGCAGTTCTTC
CDR3: CASRKTTMRDEQFF

D: TRBD2
size: few
V: TRBV4-1
J: TRBJ2-2
DNA: TGCGCCAGCAGCCAAGAGAGGAGTAGCGGGGGGACCGGGGAGCTGTTTTTT
CDR3: CASSQERSSGGTGELFF

D: TRBD1
size: .
V: TRBV5-1
J: TRBJ1-1
DNA: TGCGCCAGCAGCTTGGACAGGGGACACACTGAAGCTTTCTTT
CDR3: CASSLDRGHTEAFF

D: TRBD1
size: .
V: TRBV13
J: TRBJ2-3
DNA: TGTGCCAGCAGCACGAGGACAGGGGGCCTTAGCACAGATACGCAGTATTTT
CDR3: CASSTRTGGLSTDTQYF

D: TRBD2
size: .
V: TRBV30
J: TRBJ2-7
DNA: TGTGCCTGGGGTTCTGGGAGTTCTCGCGGGAGCTACGAGCAGTACTTC
CDR3: CAWGSGSSRGSYEQYF

D: .
size: .
V: TRBV6-5
J: TRBJ2-1
DNA: TGTGCCAGCAGTTACAGGGAAAGTCTGAATGAGCAGTTCTTC
CDR3: CASSYRESLNEQFF

D: .
size: .
V: TRBV19
J: TRBJ1-1
DNA: TGTGCCAGTAGTATGAGGGCAGGGCTGGGCTCTGAAGCTTTCTTT
CDR3: CASSMRAGLGSEAFF

D: .
size: .
V: TRBV9
J: TRBJ1-1
DNA: TGTGCCAGCAGCGGGTGGGATCGGCGTGGTGGCACTGAAGCTTTCTTT
CDR3: CASSGWDRRGGTEAFF